Given below is one TCR beta chain in context. It has no known antigen specificity. One base away there is no much larger clone; base qualities are not given. The cohort consisted of 666 healthy bone marrow donors. Cohort members were all nominally healthy when sampled, although unrecorded immune exposures were likely present. The donor was CMV seronegative and belonged to the group of 352 seronegative cohort members. Every donor gave a peripheral blood sample, and the peripheral blood mononuclear cells from that sample were used for TCR beta sequencing. The Qiagen DNeasy Blood Extraction Kit was used to extract genomic DNA from the blood cell samples. CDR3 length: 16 amino acids, cysteine to phenylalanine. Solely the CDR3 DNA is kept, with 48 bases framed from the first base. After removal of 4 bases from V and 6 bases from J, the junction retains 11 bases not matched to a gene. For CDR1 and CDR2, the germline V gene lists SGHTS and YDEGEE.

This record comes from a study of cytomegalovirus exposure and HLA in healthy donors listed by TCRdb under 2017. About the investigation overall: An earlier analysis of 587 of the donors reported approximately 300 Gb of sequence data and 95 million to 130 million unique TCR beta sequences obtained from some 200 million T cells. Around 320 gigabases of sequencing data and tens of millions of unique TCR sequences were included in an early release covering roughly 600 HLA-typed donors. The genetic ancestry cluster associated with self-reported Caucasian donors included 80% to 90% of the roughly 410 genotyped donors. The study was designed to test whether signatures of past pathogen exposure could be identified by cataloging public T cell receptors. The study used immunosequencing to profile the T cell repertoires of more than 650 subjects and linked those repertoires to cytomegalovirus serostatus. Besides the first cohort of about 730 subjects, a separate validation cohort made up of 120 different subjects was used. The study combined high-throughput TCR immunosequencing, statistical association of individual TCRs with disease status, and machine learning to predict cytomegalovirus infection status. A later analysis re-analyzed previously published TCR beta repertoires from 650 to 800 donors and added high-resolution HLA genotyping to study TCR occurrence patterns. The later analysis used no new phenotypic data to find candidate immune exposures, relying instead on TCR beta sequences and their occurrence across donors. To decide whether each TCR beta V gene segment behaved as functional or pseudogenic, an earlier analysis of fewer than 750 of the donors relied on high-throughput TCR beta sequencing. Donor age, sex, ethnicity and CMV serostatus were collected together with the repertoire data. In a later genetic analysis, genome-wide SNP genotypes for about 55% of the roughly 700 donors were used, and that subset was treated as a discovery cohort. All discovery cohort repertoires had been generated on a single sequencing platform. HLA typing included class I and class II loci at four-digit resolution. Typing coverage differed by locus: A, B, C, DRB1 and DQB1 were typed in about 629-630 donors, DQA1 in approximately 520, DPA1 in around 580, and DPB1 in 450 to 490. Because of strong linkage in the cohort, five DR-DQ haplotypes were treated as single units for association and clustering. Across under 500 genotyped donors of the cohort, an average of 235,054 unique TCR beta nucleotide sequences per donor were sequenced, and around 20% of those sequences were non-productive. What the research found in general, with its limitations: Roughly uniform sequencing depth across donors was assumed in presence/absence analyses, although this assumption may not hold. Because counts were too low, some 17 rarely observed V segments, including chromosome 9 orphons, were excluded from the earlier analysis of 587 of the donors. At a false discovery rate of 0.05, a later analysis linked around 15,000 TCR beta sequences to specific HLA alleles. Immune exposure information for the cohort was limited to CMV serostatus. In a later genetic analysis, a missense DCLRE1C variant was associated with V-gene and J-gene trimming of TCR beta chains, and the association was replicated in an independent cohort. Across donors, most TCR sequences were observed very rarely, whereas some public TCRs were present in many individuals. According to a later genetic analysis, donors in an Asian-associated ancestry cluster had fewer N-insertions in productive TCRs than the approximately 710-donor mean. A cluster of highly shared sequence variants was judged likely to be a technical artifact of the sequencing pipeline. In a later analysis, the rate of TCR association differed among HLA loci, with DRB1 alleles having the most associated TCRs and HLA-C alleles having the fewest. The classifier was reported to diagnose cytomegalovirus status with high specificity and sensitivity in both the original and validation cohorts. In a later analysis, HLA-associated TCR beta chains were found to be more clonally expanded and to have lower generation probabilities than equally common non-associated chains. A further reported finding was that TCR beta sequences accurately predicted the HLA-A and HLA-B alleles for most subjects in the first cohort. Because HLA typing was missing for some donors at each locus, association tests included only the typed subset. A later analysis found that most CMV-associated TCR beta chains appeared HLA-restricted, with HLA associations seemingly driven largely by CMV exposure. Some IMGT-functional V segments, including TRBV6-2 and TRBV6-3, could not be distinguished by the 87-base-pair reads and were therefore excluded. Linkage disequilibrium might explain the correlated functional status among segregating V segments, but an unknown experimental factor could not be ruled out. In a later analysis, several top co-occurrence clusters were reported to appear linked to parvovirus B19, influenza, CMV and Epstein-Barr virus. The authors suggested that the approach could potentially be generalized to other disease states and immunological phenotypes. When HLA alleles, especially DR and DQ, strongly co-occurred, attributing TCR associations to individual alleles was difficult. This cohort had only TCR beta chains sequenced, and the lack of alpha or paired-chain data limited which features could be detected. An earlier analysis of several hundred of the donors showed that most TCR beta V segments appeared in productive rearrangements either about 90% or about 30% of the time, which broadly matched IMGT annotations. The study gave a list of more than 150 TCR beta chains associated with cytomegalovirus. Three of the identified cytomegalovirus-associated TCR beta chains were confirmed in vitro to be specific for cytomegalovirus antigens.

The protocol used for the library was the immunoSEQ multiplex PCR assay. For the multiplex PCR, a mixture combining 60 forward primers for TCR Vbeta segments and 13 reverse primers for TCR Jbeta segments was used. A multiplex PCR assay on genomic DNA amplified the CDR3 region of rearranged TCR beta genes. On the Illumina HiSeq System, the amplified TCR beta libraries were sequenced as 87-base-pair reads. From the authors' description of their analysis: A later analysis tallied roughly 78 million unique TCR beta chains across the 666 repertoires, and around 9.9 million of those chains were shared by two or more donors. Raw reads were error-corrected and collapsed into unique sequences by a nearest-neighbor algorithm in which closely related sequences were merged to remove PCR and sequencing errors. Alignment of CDR3 sequences to IMGT reference sequences was used to assign V, D and J gene segments. For a sequence to be retained, a match of at least six nucleotides was required to both a V gene segment and a J gene segment. Rearrangements were classified as productive when the CDR3 lacked stop codons and remained in frame with V and J, and all other rearrangements were classified as non-productive. CDR3 was defined by IMGT convention, running from the second conserved V-encoded cysteine to the conserved J-encoded phenylalanine. Sequences without an unambiguous match to a single V gene segment were excluded from the earlier analysis of a few hundred of the donors. An earlier analysis of under 750 of the donors called V segments functional above 56.7% productive rearrangements and segregating when the between-donor standard deviation exceeded 5%. A statistical classification framework was developed to diagnose cytomegalovirus status using the catalog of TCR beta chain sequences. In a later analysis, TCR nucleotide sequences were compared against IMGT/GENE-DB human TR gene sequences so that V and J genes could be assigned. Using the TCRdist pipeline, a later analysis assigned CDR3 sequences along with most-parsimonious VDJ recombination scenarios. A later analysis defined each TCR beta chain by its CDR3 amino acid sequence plus V-gene family, and excluded reads lacking a unique V-gene family. To address suspected cross-contamination and a sequencing artifact, a later analysis removed 450 to 700 highly shared, low-generation-probability nucleotide sequences. In a later analysis, a clonal expansion index was calculated for each public chain from normalized within-repertoire ranks of inferred template counts. A later analysis computed generation probabilities with a VDJ recombination model fitted to out-of-frame rearrangements, and checked the results against IGoR. A later analysis scored TCR-TCR, TCR-HLA and TCR-CMV co-occurrence with hypergeometric tests, applying a repertoire-size bias correction to TCR pairs. In a later analysis, false discovery rates were estimated by permuting HLA or CMV assignments 20 times. In a later analysis, co-occurring TCRs were grouped using DBSCAN, and TCRdist sequence similarity was added for clustering within HLA-allele-positive subsets. Repertoires with fewer than 30,000 or more than 120,000 public chains were left out of co-occurrence clustering, as were a handful of repertoires with anomalous nucleotide sharing. TCRdb limited this immuneACCESS table to in-frame rearrangements with V and J called. A share of clones is missing; checked studies link under half to unresolved V genes, and the rest is unexplained. V and J calls and clone size are copied from that table; D and trimming were computed from the DNA. Here the sample has some 160,000 clones; approximately 79% occur a single time. Jointly, the top ten make up 0.65% to 0.75% of the sample.

The receptor chain draws on TRBV5-8 and TRBJ2-2, and TRBD1 aligns with 8 junction nucleotides. The specimen sequenced was PBMCs. The origin of this receptor is a woman aged 40 to 50 in good health and CMV-seronegative. The CDR3 corresponds to CASSHGGRGLAGELFF. The DNA reads TGTGCCAGCAGCCACGGGGGCAGGGGGCTAGCCGGGGAGCTGTTTTTT.